This T cell receptor beta chain is from a study of tumor-infiltrating lymphocytes in primary liver carcinoma. V was pared by 7 bases and J by 10 bases, with 19 bases between. The CDR3 has 13 amino acids. CDR1 is SQVTM and CDR2 is ANQGSEA in the germline V gene. General study points: Compared with blood, tumor repertoires held significantly more in their top 250 clones. A fraction of only about 8-25% of top clones appeared in all five tumor regions.

Starting material for RNA and DNA co-extraction consisted of roughly 20-34 mg of unsorted bulk tissue. A word on this clonotype: As yet, its antigen is unknown.

From 450 to 600 ng total RNA, TCR beta cDNA was generated with a primer in the constant region. Libraries for TCR beta were built through three nested multiplex PCR rounds, which together made up a slightly modified ARM-PCR procedure. PCR rounds one and two used TRBV1-TRBV30 forward primers with a C-beta reverse primer for around 9 cycles each. TCRdb called the multiplex PCR reads again in MiXCR, with one record for every CDR3 protein. The table shows 60,000 to 90,000 distinct CDR3 sequences, with nearly 70% occurring only once. Sequencing was carried out using liver tumor tissue from sampling region 4. Subset denoted: tumor region T4, right-lateral pole. This receptor was obtained from a middle-aged man with primary liver carcinoma and hepatitis B virus infection. The chain uses TRBV29-1 and TRBJ2-2, with D perhaps matching TRBD1 (6 bases). The CDR3 nucleotides read TGCAGCGGACAGGACCAGGGCGCCGAGGAGCTGTTTTTT. This translates into CSGQDQGAEELFF.